These 27 T cell receptor beta chains originate from one sample sequenced in a study of T cells after yellow fever vaccination. TCRdb processed the 5' RACE reads anew with MiXCR; each CDR3 protein has one entry. The sample has hundreds of thousands of distinct CDR3 sequences, approximately 18% seen once. The sequencing here drew on PBMCs, taken before the yellow fever booster vaccination. The receptors here all came from a man aged 18 to 30 who received the YFV17D yellow fever vaccine.

The chain joins TRBV4-3 to TRBJ1-4; D unresolved. The V gene lost 5 bases and the J gene lost 4 bases, with 11 bases spanning the gap. This CDR3 spans 14 amino acids. Germline lookup yields CDR1 LGHNA and CDR2 YSLEER. The CDR3 DNA sequence: TGCGCCAGCAGCGAAGGACGGAGTAATGAAAAACTGTTTTTT. Its protein product is CASSEGRSNEKLFF.

In this sample, this clonotype turned up a few times. The V gene is TRBV6-5, the J gene TRBJ1-1; 8 bases are a match to TRBD1. The CDR3 length is 15 residues. Losses at the gene ends were 6 bases for V and 3 bases for J; bases not matched to a gene: 9. Germline V gene data show CDR1 as MNHEY and CDR2 as SVGAGI. The CDR3 DNA sequence: TGTGCCAGCAGCTGGCGAACAGGGGGGCACACTGAAGCTTTCTTT. The encoded protein is CASSWRTGGHTEAFF.

Only a few counts were recorded for this clonotype. A junction boundary mismatches the germline segment, possibly from a read error. This chain uses TRBV5-1 with TRBJ2-3; TRBD2 aligns across 11 bases. From germline, CDR1 is SGHRS and CDR2 YFSETQ. The CDR3 covers 16 residues. This CDR3 is CASSLVAGGLTDTQYF. Here the CDR3 DNA reads TGTGCCAGCAGCTTAGTAGCGGGGGGGCTTACAGATACGCAGTATTTT.

The chain recombines TRBV7-9 with TRBJ2-7, with D perhaps being TRBD1 or TRBD2 (6 bases each). Trimming left V 5 bases short and J 3 bases short, with 14 bases between. The CDR3 covers 14 residues. From germline, CDR1 is SEHNR and CDR2 FQNEAQ (reference sequence). Here the CDR3 DNA reads TGTGCCAGCAGCCCCCCGGGGGCTATCTACGAGCAGTACGTC. This codes for CASSPPGAIYEQYV.

The chain couples TRBV28 to TRBJ1-5; 9 bases map to TRBD1. This CDR3 has 15 amino acids. Trimming at V came to 7 bases and at J to 6 bases, leaving 10 bases not matched to a gene. Germline lookup yields CDR1 MDHEN and CDR2 SYDVKM. CDR3 nucleotides: TGTGCCAGCACCACTACAGGGGGCGGATTTCAGCCCCAGCATTTT. It encodes CASTTTGGGFQPQHF. Full variable domain (missing parts from reference TRBV28 and TRBJ1-5): DVKVTQSSRYLVKRTGEKVFLECVQDMDHENMFWYRQDPGLGLRLIYFSYDVKMKEKGDIPEGYSVSREKKERFSLILESASTNQTSMYLCASTTTGGGFQPQHFGDGTRLSIL.

The rearrangement uses TRBV7-9 and TRBJ2-3; D perhaps matches TRBD2 (6 bases). Germline values: CDR1 SEHNR, CDR2 FQNEAQ (reference sequence). V was shortened by 5 bases and J by 4 bases, with 19 bases between the two germline ends. The CDR3 sequence is 16 residues long. The CDR3: CASSLSLSGSADTQYF. The DNA of the CDR3 is TGTGCCAGCAGCCTTTCCCTCTCCGGGAGCGCAGATACGCAGTATTTT.

This clonotype was observed a handful of times. The chain recombines TRBV7-8 with TRBJ1-3, with no clear D. V was clipped by 5 bases and J by 0 bases, with 11 bases between them. The CDR3 extends over 15 amino acids. Germline V CDR1 and CDR2: SGHVS, FQNEAQ. In DNA, the CDR3 is TGTGCCAGCAGCATGGAGGCTCTCTCTGGAAACACCATATATTTT. Its translation: CASSMEALSGNTIYF.

The genes are TRBV4-1 and TRBJ2-7, with 7 bases aligning to TRBD1. Germline trimming cut 0 bases from V and 6 bases from J; bases unmatched to any gene: 5. There are 14 residues in the CDR3. Germline CDR1 MGHRA, CDR2 YSYEKL. The CDR3 sequence: CASSQETGLGEQYF. Here the CDR3 DNA reads TGCGCCAGCAGCCAAGAGACAGGGCTGGGCGAGCAGTACTTC.

CDR3 amino acids: CASRGITDTQYF. For the CDR3, the DNA is TGTGCCTCTAGAGGGATCACAGATACGCAGTATTTT. This chain joins TRBV9 and TRBJ2-3; D may be TRBD2 (5 bases). Trimming pared 10 bases from V and 2 bases from J, leaving 11 bases between. The CDR3 is 12 amino acids. The germline V gene encodes CDR1 SGDLS and CDR2 YYNGEE.

The chain uses TRBV21-1 and TRBJ1-1; the table's D call, TRBD1, has no DNA check behind it. TRBV21-1 is a pseudogene locus. The CDR3 has 15 amino acids. The CDR3 loop is CASSALLGRNTEAFF. The CDR3 region has the DNA TGTGCCAGCAGCGCCCTTTTGGGACGGAACACTGAAGCTTTCTTT.

The chain has TRBV4-1 and TRBJ1-6, with D perhaps matching TRBD1 (5 bases). Germline values: CDR1 MGHRA, CDR2 YSYEKL. V lost 3 bases, J lost 9 bases, and 18 bases lay in between. CDR3 length: 16 amino acids. CDR3: CASSHPGARRISPLHF. Written as DNA, the CDR3 is TGCGCCAGCAGCCACCCCGGGGCCCGCCGAATTTCACCCCTCCACTTT.

The table lists this clonotype with a few counts. The chain employs TRBV20-1 and TRBJ1-5; 7 bases align to TRBD1. Trimming took 0 bases from V and 5 from J; bases not matched to a gene: 10. Germline V lookup: CDR1 DFQATT, CDR2 SNEGSKA (reference sequence). The CDR3 totals 16 residues. CDR3 sequence reads: CSARDYQQGEDQPQHF. DNA for the CDR3: TGCAGTGCTAGAGATTATCAGCAGGGGGAGGATCAGCCCCAGCATTTT.

The chain links TRBV7-3 to TRBJ1-3; weak D call: TRBD1 (6 bases). The CDR3 totals 14 residues. The V end was cut by 5 bases, the J end by 2 bases, with 10 bases between. The germline gives CDR1 SGHTA, CDR2 FQGTGA. The CDR3 loop is CASSTGSPGNTIYF. As DNA, the CDR3 is TGTGCCAGCAGCACAGGGAGTCCTGGAAACACCATATATTTT.

This clonotype was counted a few times. The chain is built from TRBV7-2 and TRBJ1-4; no clear D gene. V was shortened by 2 bases and J by 5 bases, with 12 bases between the two germline ends. This CDR3 contains 15 residues. The germline V gene has CDR1 SGHTA and CDR2 FQGNSA. CDR3 residues: CASSLYGTRNEKLFF. For the CDR3, the DNA is TGTGCCAGCAGCTTATACGGAACAAGGAATGAAAAACTGTTTTTT.

The chain links TRBV4-2 to TRBJ2-1; 9 positions agree with TRBD1. CDR1 is LGHNA, CDR2 YNFKEQ, per germline. Trimming took 2 bases from V and 7 from J; bases not matched to a gene: 9. The CDR3 runs 16 residues. This CDR3 is CASSQLGTGRDNEQFF. The CDR3 nucleotides read TGTGCCAGCAGCCAACTAGGGACAGGGCGGGATAATGAGCAGTTCTTC.

This chain joins TRBV27 and TRBJ1-4; D is ambiguous. V was pared by 5 bases and J by 5 bases, with 15 bases between. This CDR3 spans 15 amino acids. The germline CDR1 and CDR2 sequences are MNHEY and SMNVEV (reference sequence). The CDR3 sequence is CASSPKRHGNEKLFF. The DNA of the CDR3 is TGTGCCAGCAGTCCCAAGAGACACGGCAATGAAAAACTGTTTTTT.

This clonotype was seen just once. The chain is built from TRBV12-2 and TRBJ2-1; the table assigns TRBD1, which was not confirmed against the DNA. TRBV12-2 is a documented pseudogene. The CDR3 is 19 residues long. CDR3 amino acids: CASRLPGQVYWSSYNEQFF. In DNA, the CDR3 is TGTGCAAGTCGCTTACCGGGACAGGTATATTGGAGCTCCTACAATGAGCAGTTCTTC.

This rearrangement joins TRBV6-2 or TRBV6-3 to TRBJ2-7, with D perhaps given as TRBD1 or TRBD2 (5 bases each). The germline CDR1 and CDR2 sequences are MNHEY and SVGEGT. The CDR3 spans 15 residues. Trimming removed 5 bases from V and 0 bases from J, with 14 bases in between. For the CDR3, the DNA is TGTGCCAGCAGTCACCCGGGGCCAGTCTCCTACGAGCAGTACTTC. Protein sequence: CASSHPGPVSYEQYF.

The J gene is TRBJ2-7, the V gene TRBV7-2; D gene ambiguous. Trimming removed 8 bases at V and 6 bases at J, with 20 bases between. This CDR3 has 14 residues. Germline CDR1 reads SGHTA; CDR2 reads FQGNSA. In DNA form, the CDR3 reads TGTGCCAGCGTCGCCCGGCTAGTCAGATGCGAGCAGTACGTC. Translating it yields CASVARLVRCEQYV.

Only a few counts were recorded for this clonotype. The chain carries TRBV6-1 and TRBJ2-7; 10 positions agree with TRBD2. J gave up 4 bases and V 8 bases, and 8 bases lay outside the gene matches. The V gene's germline CDR1 is MNHNS and CDR2 SASEGT. The CDR3 loop spans 14 amino acids. CDR3 in DNA: TGTGCCAGCCAAACCGGGACTAGCGCATACGAGCAGTACGTC. Its translation is CASQTGTSAYEQYV.

The chain joins TRBV4-1 to TRBJ2-1; D call uncertain. The CDR3 is 15 amino acids. Germline values: CDR1 MGHRA, CDR2 YSYEKL. V was cut by 0 bases and J by 4 bases, with 10 bases left in between. The DNA of the CDR3 is TGCGCCAGCAGCCAAGATCCGGATCAGTACAATGAGCAGTTCTTC. This encodes CASSQDPDQYNEQFF.

This clonotype occurred many times. The CDR3 bases are TGTGCCACCAGTGATGCACGGGACAGTCACGGCTACAATGAGCAGTTCTTC. Its protein is CATSDARDSHGYNEQFF. The chain is built from TRBV24-1 and TRBJ2-1; 7 nucleotides match TRBD1. Germline CDR1 reads KGHDR; CDR2 reads SFDVKD. This CDR3 has 17 amino acids. V shed 3 bases, J shed 3 bases, and the junction held 10 bases outside the gene matches.

This sequence joins TRBV28 and TRBJ2-1; 9 nucleotides match TRBD1. Germline V CDR1 and CDR2: MDHEN, SYDVKM. Trimming at V came to 10 bases and at J to 7 bases, leaving 5 bases not matched to a gene. The length of the CDR3 is 12 residues. The CDR3 spells CATRDRGNEQFF. DNA of the CDR3: TGTGCCACACGTGACAGGGGGAATGAGCAGTTCTTC. Full variable domain (remainder filled in from reference TRBV28 and TRBJ2-1): DVKVTQSSRYLVKRTGEKVFLECVQDMDHENMFWYRQDPGLGLRLIYFSYDVKMKEKGDIPEGYSVSREKKERFSLILESASTNQTSMYLCATRDRGNEQFFGPGTRLTVL.

CDR3 nucleotides: TGCGCCAGCAGCTCCCTAGGAGGGCCTTATTCACCCCTCCACTTT. Its translation: CASSSLGGPYSPLHF. The chain couples TRBV5-1 to TRBJ1-6; no clear D. Trimming removed 3 bases from V and 8 bases from J, with 15 bases in between. The length of the CDR3 is 15 residues. Looked up from germline, CDR1 is SGHRS and CDR2 is YFSETQ.

The genes are TRBV7-9 and TRBJ2-1, with 12 bases matching TRBD2. CDR3 length: 15 residues. V dropped 5 bases and J dropped 10; count of bases not matched to a gene: 9. In germline, CDR1 is SEHNR, CDR2 FQNEAQ (reference sequence). The CDR3 DNA is TGTGCCAGCAGCCGTCTAGCGGGGGGGCCCGGGGAGCAGTTCTTC. Translated: CASSRLAGGPGEQFF.

V is TRBV4-3 and J is TRBJ1-2; D unresolved. V lost 4 bases and J 1 base, leaving 10 bases between the germline ends. CDR1 is LGHNA and CDR2 is YSLEER in the germline V gene. This CDR3 comprises 14 residues. The CDR3 is CASSPLTDNYGYTF. The CDR3 coding sequence is TGCGCCAGCAGCCCGTTGACGGATAACTATGGCTACACCTTC.

V and J are TRBV2 and TRBJ2-2; 10 positions match TRBD2. The germline CDR1 and CDR2 sequences are SNHLY and FYNNEI. CDR3 length equals 15 residues. The V and J ends lost 7 bases and 6 bases, in that order; junction bases with no gene match: 8. This CDR3 is CASKIASGGAGELFF. CDR3 in DNA: TGTGCCAGCAAGATCGCTAGCGGGGGAGCCGGGGAGCTGTTTTTT.